This T cell receptor (beta chain) was captured by sequencing in a study of T cell changes during pregnancy in multiple sclerosis. Germline loops: CDR1 PRHDT, CDR2 FYEKMQ (reference sequence). CDR3 size: 15 residues. With V trimmed by 1 base and J by 8 bases, 8 bases remained unmatched. TCRdb's copy holds only in-frame clones and misses some; the assay was immunoSEQ multiplex PCR. Of tens of thousands of clones listed, 75% to 95% are singletons. The specimen comprised CD8+ T cells from peripheral blood mononuclear cells, sampled after pregnancy. This clonotype was obtained from a female donor with multiple sclerosis, enrolled in a pregnancy study. The chain joins TRBV13 to TRBJ2-1, with 7 bases fitting TRBD2. CDR3 nucleotides: TGTGCCAGCAGCTTAGCGGGAGGCCATGCGGATGAGCAGTTCTTC. It translates to CASSLAGGHADEQFF.